This is a list of T cell receptor beta chains from one sample in a study of blood T cell repertoires in COVID-19. Generated by immunoSEQ multiplex PCR, the TCRdb table keeps only in-frame clones and is missing some. The sample has 120,000 to 150,000 clones, approximately 86% seen once; the top ten hold roughly 6.2%. The material sequenced was PBMCs or T cells enriched from blood (not recorded which). The receptors were gathered from a woman aged 40 to 50 who had recovered from COVID-19. CDR3s include the opening cysteine and the closing phenylalanine or tryptophan. Clone size is given for some rows only: seen once, a few or many times, or a class if the clone is expanded.

J	size	V	CDR3
TRBJ2-5	-	TRBV4-2	CASSQDAKTQYF
TRBJ1-1	-	TRBV4-2	CASNGQASTEAFF
TRBJ1-1	-	TRBV11-2	CASSLDFAGGAFF
TRBJ2-7	-	TRBV4-1	CASSRGPGTVPYEQYF
TRBJ2-1	-	TRBV7-3	CASSPRDRVNEQFF
TRBJ2-3	-	TRBV4-2	CASSQEQFVSGDTQYF
TRBJ1-1	-	TRBV11-2	CASSLKQGITEAFF
TRBJ2-1	-	TRBV9	CASSVGSGGQNEQFF
TRBJ2-7	medium-sized	TRBV7-9	CASSLLSGASGEQYF
TRBJ2-3	-	TRBV2	CASSGGQRDTQYF